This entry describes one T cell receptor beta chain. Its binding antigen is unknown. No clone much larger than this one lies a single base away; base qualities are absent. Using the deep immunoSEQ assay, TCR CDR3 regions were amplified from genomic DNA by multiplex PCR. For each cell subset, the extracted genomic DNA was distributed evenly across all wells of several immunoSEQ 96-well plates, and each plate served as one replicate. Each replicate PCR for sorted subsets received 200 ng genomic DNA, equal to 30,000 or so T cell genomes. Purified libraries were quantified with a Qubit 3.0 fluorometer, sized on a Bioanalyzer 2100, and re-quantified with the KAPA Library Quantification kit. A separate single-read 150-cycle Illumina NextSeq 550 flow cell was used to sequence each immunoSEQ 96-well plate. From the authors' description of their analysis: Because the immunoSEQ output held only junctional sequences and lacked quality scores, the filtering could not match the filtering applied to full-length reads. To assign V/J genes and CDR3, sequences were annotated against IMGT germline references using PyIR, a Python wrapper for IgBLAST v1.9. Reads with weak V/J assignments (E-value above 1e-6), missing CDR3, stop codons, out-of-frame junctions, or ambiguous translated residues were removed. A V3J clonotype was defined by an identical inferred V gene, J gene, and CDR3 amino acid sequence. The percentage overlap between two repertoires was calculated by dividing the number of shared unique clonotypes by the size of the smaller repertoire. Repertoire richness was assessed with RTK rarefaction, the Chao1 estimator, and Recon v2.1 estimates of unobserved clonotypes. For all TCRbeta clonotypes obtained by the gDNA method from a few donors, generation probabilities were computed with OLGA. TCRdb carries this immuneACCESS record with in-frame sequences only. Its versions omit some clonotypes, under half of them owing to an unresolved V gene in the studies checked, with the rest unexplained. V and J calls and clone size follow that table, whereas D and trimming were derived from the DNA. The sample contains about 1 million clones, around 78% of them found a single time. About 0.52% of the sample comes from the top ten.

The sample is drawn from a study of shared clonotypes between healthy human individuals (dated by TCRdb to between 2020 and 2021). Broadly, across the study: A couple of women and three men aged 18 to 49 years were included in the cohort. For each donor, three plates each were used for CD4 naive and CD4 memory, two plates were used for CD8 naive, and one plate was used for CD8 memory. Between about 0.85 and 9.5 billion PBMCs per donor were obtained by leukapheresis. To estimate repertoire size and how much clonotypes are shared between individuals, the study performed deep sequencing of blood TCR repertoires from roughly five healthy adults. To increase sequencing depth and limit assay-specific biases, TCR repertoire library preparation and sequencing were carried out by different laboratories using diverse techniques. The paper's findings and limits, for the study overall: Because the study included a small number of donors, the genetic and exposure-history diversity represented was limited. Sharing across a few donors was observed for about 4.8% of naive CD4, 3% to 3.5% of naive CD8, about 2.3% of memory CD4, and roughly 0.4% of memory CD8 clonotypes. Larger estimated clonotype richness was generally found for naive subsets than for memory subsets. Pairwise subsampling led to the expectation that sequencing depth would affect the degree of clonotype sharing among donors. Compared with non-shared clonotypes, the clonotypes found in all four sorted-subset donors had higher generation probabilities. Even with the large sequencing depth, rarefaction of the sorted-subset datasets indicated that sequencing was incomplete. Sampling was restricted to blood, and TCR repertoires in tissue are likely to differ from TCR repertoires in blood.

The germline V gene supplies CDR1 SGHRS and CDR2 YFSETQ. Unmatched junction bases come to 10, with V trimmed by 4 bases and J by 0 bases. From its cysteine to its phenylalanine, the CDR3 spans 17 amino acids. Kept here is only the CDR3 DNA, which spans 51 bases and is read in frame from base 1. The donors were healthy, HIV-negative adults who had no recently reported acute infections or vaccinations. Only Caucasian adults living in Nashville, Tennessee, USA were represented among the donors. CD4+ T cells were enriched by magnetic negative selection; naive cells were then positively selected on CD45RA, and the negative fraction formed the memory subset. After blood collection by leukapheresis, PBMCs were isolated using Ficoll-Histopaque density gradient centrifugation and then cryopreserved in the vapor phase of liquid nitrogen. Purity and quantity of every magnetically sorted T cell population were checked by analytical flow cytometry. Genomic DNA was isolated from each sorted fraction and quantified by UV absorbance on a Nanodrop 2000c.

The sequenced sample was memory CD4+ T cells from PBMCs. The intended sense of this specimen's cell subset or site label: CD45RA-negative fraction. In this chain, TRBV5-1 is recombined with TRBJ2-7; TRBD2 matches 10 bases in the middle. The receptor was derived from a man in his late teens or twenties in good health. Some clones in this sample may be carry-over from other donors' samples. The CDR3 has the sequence CASSPGLVAGGSYEQYF. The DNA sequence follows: TGCGCCAGCAGCCCGGGATTGGTAGCGGGAGGCTCCTACGAGCAGTACTTC.